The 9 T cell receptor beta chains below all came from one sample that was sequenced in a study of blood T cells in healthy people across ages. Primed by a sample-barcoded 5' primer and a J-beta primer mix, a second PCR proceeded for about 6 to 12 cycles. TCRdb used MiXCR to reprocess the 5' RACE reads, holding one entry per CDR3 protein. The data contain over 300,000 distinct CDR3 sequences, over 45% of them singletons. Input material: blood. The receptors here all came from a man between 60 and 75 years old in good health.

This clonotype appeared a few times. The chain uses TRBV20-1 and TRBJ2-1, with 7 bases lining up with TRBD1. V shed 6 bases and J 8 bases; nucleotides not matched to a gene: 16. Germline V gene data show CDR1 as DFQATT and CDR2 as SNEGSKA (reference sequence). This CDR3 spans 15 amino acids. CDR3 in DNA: TGCAGTGCGCCTTCAGGGGGTCCCCTTTCCGATGAGCAGTTCTTC. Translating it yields CSAPSGGPLSDEQFF.

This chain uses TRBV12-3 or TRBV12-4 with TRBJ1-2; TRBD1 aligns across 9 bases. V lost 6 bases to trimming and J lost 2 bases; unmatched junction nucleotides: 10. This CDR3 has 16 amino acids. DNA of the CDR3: TGTGCCAGCAGCCTAGCAGGGACAGGGTACAACTATGGCTACACCTTC. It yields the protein CASSLAGTGYNYGYTF.

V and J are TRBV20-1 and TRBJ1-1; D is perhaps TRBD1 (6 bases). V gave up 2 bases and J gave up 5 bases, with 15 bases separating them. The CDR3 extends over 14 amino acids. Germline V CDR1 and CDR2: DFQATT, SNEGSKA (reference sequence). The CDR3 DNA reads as TGCAGTGCTAGACCCCTGGACAGACCGACTGAAGCTTTCTTT. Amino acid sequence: CSARPLDRPTEAFF.

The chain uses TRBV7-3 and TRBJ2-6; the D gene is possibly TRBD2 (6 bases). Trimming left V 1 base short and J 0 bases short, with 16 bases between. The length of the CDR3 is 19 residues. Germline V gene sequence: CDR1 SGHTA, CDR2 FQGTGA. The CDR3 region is CASSLRPPGRSSGANVLTF. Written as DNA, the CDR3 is TGTGCCAGCAGCTTAAGACCCCCAGGGAGGAGCTCTGGGGCCAACGTCCTGACTTTC.

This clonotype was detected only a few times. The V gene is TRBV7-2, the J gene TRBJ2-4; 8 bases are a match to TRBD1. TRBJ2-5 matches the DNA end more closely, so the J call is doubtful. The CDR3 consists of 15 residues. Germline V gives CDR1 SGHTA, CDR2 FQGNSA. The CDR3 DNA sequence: TGTGCCAGCAGCCTTCGGACAGGGACGGGAGAGACCCAGTACTTC. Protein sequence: CASSLRTGTGETQYF.

DNA of the CDR3: TGTGCCAGCAGTTCACAGCGGGAAGGAACCTACGAGCAGTACTTC. This codes for CASSSQREGTYEQYF. This chain uses TRBV6-2 or TRBV6-3 with TRBJ2-7; TRBD2 agrees at 7 bases. J was trimmed by 2 bases and V by 4 bases; bases with no gene match: 8. This CDR3 contains 15 residues. The V gene's germline CDR1 is MNHEY and CDR2 SVGEGT.

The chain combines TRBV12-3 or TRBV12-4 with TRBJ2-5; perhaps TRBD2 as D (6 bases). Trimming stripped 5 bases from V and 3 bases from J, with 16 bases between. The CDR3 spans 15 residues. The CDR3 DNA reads TGTGCCAGCAGTCCCTCCGGGACTGGAAAAGAGACCCAGTACTTC. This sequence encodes CASSPSGTGKETQYF.

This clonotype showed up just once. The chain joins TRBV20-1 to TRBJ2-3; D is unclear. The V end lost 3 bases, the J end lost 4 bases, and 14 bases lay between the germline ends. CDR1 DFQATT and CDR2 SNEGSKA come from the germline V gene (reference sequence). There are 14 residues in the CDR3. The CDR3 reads CSASYSPSADTQYF. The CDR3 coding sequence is TGCAGTGCTAGCTACAGCCCTTCCGCAGATACGCAGTATTTT.

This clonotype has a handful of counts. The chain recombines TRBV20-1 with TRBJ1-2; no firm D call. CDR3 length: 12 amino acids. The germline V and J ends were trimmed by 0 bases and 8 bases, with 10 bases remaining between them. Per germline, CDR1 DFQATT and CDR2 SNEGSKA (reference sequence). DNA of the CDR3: TGCAGTGCTAGAGATCTGGGTAGGGGCTACACCTTC. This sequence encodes CSARDLGRGYTF.